This TCR beta chain was documented in a study of blood T cell repertoires in COVID-19. The wider study: From the United States, Italy and Spain came samples of acute and convalescent COVID-19.

The length of the CDR3 is 17 residues. The J segment lost 1 base and the V segment lost 5 bases, leaving 11 bases of the junction unmatched. Germline CDR1 and CDR2: LNHDA and SQIVND (reference sequence). Original processing methods: Researchers report that nucleated cell counts were estimated from reference gene primer amplification. Only in-frame clones appear in the TCRdb table, and some are missing; sequencing was by immunoSEQ multiplex PCR. Clone size and V and J calls were adopted from that table, with D and trimming inferred from the DNA. Of hundreds of thousands of clones listed, about 86% were seen once; the top ten hold roughly 7.6%.

This sequence originates from a woman aged 50 to 60 with acute or convalescent COVID-19. The sequenced sample consisted of peripheral blood. The chain recombines TRBV19 with TRBJ1-1; 9 nucleotides agree with TRBD1. The CDR3 sequence is CASSPRDRVGKNTEAFF. The DNA of the CDR3 is TGTGCCAGTAGTCCCCGGGACAGGGTGGGAAAGAACACTGAAGCTTTCTTT.